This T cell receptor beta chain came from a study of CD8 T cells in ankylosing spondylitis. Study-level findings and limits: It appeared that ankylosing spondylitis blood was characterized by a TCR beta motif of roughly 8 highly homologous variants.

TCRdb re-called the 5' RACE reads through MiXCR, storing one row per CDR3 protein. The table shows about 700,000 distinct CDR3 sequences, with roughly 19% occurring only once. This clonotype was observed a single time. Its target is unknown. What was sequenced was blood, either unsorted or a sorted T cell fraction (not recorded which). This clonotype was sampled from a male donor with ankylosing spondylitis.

CDR3 sequence (DNA): TGTGCCAGCAGCCCCGTGGTCCGCTGCTACGAGCAGTACTTC. It codes for CASSPVVRCYEQYF. This rearrangement joins TRBV5-6 to TRBJ2-7; D gene ambiguous. This CDR3 region has 14 residues. Trimming removed 4 bases from V and 3 bases from J, with 14 bases in between. The V gene's germline CDR1 is SGHDT and CDR2 YYEEEE.